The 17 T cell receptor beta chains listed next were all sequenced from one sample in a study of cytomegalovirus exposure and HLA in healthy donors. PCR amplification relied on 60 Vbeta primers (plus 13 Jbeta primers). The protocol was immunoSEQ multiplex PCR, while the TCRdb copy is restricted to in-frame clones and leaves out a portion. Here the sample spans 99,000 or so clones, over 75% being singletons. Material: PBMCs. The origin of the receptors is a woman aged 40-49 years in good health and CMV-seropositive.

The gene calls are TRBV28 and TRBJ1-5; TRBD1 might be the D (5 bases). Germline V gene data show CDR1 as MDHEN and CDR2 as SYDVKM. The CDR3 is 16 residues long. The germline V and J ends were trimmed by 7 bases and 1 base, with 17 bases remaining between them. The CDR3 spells CASNPRGTLSNQPQHF. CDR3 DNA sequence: TGTGCCAGCAACCCGCGGGGGACGTTAAGCAATCAGCCCCAGCATTTT.

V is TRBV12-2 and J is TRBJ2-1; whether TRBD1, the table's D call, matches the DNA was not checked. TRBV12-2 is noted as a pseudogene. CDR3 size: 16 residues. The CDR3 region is CASRLVLGTGDNEQFF. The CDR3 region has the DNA TGTGCAAGTCGCTTAGTCCTCGGGACAGGGGACAATGAGCAGTTCTTC.

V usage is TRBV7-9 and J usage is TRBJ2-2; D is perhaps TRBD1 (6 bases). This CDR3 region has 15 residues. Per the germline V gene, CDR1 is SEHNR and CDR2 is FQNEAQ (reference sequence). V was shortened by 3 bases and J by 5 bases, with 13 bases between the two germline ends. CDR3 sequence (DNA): TGTGCCAGCAGCTTGCCAGGGGTAAAGACCGGGGAGCTGTTTTTT. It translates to CASSLPGVKTGELFF.

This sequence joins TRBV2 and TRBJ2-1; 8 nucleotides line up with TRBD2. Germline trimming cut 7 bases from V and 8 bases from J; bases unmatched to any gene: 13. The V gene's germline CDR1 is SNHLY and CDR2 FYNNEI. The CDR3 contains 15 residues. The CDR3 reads CASTLEAGVIDEQFF. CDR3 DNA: TGTGCCAGCACCTTGGAAGCGGGAGTAATTGATGAGCAGTTCTTC.

The CDR3 protein is CASSLGAGGTQETQYF. As DNA, the CDR3 is TGCGCCAGCAGCTTGGGGGCGGGCGGTACACAAGAGACCCAGTACTTC. The J gene is TRBJ2-5, the V gene TRBV5-1; TRBD2 is a possible D gene (5 bases). Germline V gene data show CDR1 as SGHRS and CDR2 as YFSETQ. Trimming shortened V by 0 bases and J by 2 bases, and 14 bases separated the two germline ends. This CDR3 has 16 residues.

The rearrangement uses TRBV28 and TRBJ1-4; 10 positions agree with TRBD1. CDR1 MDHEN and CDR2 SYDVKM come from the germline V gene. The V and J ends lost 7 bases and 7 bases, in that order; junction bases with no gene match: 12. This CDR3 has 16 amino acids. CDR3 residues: CASIGQGVRVGEKLFF. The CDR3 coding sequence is TGTGCCAGCATAGGACAGGGGGTGCGAGTGGGTGAAAAACTGTTTTTT.

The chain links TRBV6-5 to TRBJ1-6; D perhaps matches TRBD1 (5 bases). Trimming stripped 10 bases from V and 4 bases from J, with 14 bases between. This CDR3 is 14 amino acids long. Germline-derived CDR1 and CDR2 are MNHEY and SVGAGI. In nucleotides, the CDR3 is TGTGCCACCCTGGCCCCAGGGTATAATTCACCCCTCCACTTT. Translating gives CATLAPGYNSPLHF.

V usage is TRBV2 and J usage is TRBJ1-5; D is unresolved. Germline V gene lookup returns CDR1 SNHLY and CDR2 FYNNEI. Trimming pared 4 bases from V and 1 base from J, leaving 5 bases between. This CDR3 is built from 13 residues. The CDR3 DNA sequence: TGTGCCAGCAGTGTCTACAGCAATCAGCCCCAGCATTTT. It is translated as CASSVYSNQPQHF.

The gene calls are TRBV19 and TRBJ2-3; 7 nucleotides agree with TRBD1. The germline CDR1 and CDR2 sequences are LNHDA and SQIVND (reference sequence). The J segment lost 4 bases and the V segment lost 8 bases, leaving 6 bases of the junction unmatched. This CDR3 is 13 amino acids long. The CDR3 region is CASGIQGADTQYF. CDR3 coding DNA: TGTGCCAGTGGCATTCAGGGGGCAGATACGCAGTATTTT.

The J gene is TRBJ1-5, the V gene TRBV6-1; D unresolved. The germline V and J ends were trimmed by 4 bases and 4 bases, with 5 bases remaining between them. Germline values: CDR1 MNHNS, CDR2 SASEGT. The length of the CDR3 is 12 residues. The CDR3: CASSVPNQPQHF. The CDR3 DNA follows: TGTGCCAGCAGTGTTCCTAATCAGCCCCAGCATTTT.

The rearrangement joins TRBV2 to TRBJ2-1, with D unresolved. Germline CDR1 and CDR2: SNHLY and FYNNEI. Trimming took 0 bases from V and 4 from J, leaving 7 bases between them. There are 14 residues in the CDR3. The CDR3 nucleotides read TGTGCCAGCAGTGAAGCTACGGTTTACAATGAGCAGTTCTTC. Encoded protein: CASSEATVYNEQFF.

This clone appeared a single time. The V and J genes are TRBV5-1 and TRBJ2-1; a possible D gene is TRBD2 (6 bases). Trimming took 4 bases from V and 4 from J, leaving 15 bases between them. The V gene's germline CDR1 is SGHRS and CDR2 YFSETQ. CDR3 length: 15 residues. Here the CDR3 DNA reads TGCGCCAGCAGCGCATTAGCGGAGGGTTACAATGAGCAGTTCTTC. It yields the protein CASSALAEGYNEQFF.

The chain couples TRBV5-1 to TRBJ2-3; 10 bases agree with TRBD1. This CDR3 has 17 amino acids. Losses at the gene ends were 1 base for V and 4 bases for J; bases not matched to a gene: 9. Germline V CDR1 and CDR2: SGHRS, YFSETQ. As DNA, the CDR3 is TGCGCCAGCAGCTTGCCGCTCTTAGGACAGGGGGCAGATACGCAGTATTTT. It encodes CASSLPLLGQGADTQYF.

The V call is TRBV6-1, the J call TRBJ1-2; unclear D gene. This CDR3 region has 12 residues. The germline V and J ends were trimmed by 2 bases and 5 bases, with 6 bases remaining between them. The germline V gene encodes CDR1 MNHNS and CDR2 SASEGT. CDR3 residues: CASSETVYGYTF. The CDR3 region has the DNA TGTGCCAGCAGTGAAACGGTTTATGGCTACACCTTC.

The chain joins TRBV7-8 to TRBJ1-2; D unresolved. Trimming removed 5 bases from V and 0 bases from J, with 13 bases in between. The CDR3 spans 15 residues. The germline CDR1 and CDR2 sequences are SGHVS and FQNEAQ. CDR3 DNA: TGTGCCAGCAGCCAGCGACGGGAAGCTAACTATGGCTACACCTTC. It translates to CASSQRREANYGYTF.

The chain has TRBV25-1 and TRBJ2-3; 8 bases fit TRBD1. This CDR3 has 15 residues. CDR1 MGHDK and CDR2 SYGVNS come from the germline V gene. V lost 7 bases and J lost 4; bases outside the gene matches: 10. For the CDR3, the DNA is TGTGCCAGCACTCGGACAGGGCACCCCCCAGATACGCAGTATTTT. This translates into CASTRTGHPPDTQYF.

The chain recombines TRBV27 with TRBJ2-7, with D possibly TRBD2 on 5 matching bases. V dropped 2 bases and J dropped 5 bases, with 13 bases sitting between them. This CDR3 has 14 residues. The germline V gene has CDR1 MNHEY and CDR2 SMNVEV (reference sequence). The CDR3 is CASSLRGRVNEQYF. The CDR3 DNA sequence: TGTGCCAGCAGTTTACGAGGGAGAGTCAACGAGCAGTACTTC.